These 31 T cell receptor beta chains were all obtained from the same sample, sequenced in a study of radiotherapy plus CTLA-4 blockade in lung cancer. Clones were sequenced by immunoSEQ multiplex PCR, and TCRdb holds only the in-frame ones, with some missing. This sample carries about 66,000 clones, around four fifths of them seen once, and the ten largest clones take less than 4.5%. Here the sequenced sample was peripheral blood, taken from a patient treated with radiotherapy plus ipilimumab. The origin of the receptors is a human donor with non-small cell lung cancer who had a partial response to radiotherapy plus ipilimumab.

This clone was seen more than once but under ten times. V and J are TRBV5-4 and TRBJ2-5; possible D gene TRBD1, 6 bases. Germline-derived CDR1 and CDR2 are SGHNT and YYREEE (reference sequence). This CDR3 is built from 15 residues. The V gene lost 3 bases and the J gene lost 2 bases, with 14 bases spanning the gap. The CDR3: CASSSRTGYQETQYF. CDR3 coding DNA: TGTGCCAGCAGCTCTAGAACAGGGTATCAAGAGACCCAGTACTTC.

This clone occurred once. The chain links TRBV7-2 to TRBJ2-1, with 9 nucleotides matching TRBD2. Germline V gene data show CDR1 as SGHTA and CDR2 as FQGNSA. The CDR3 extends over 15 amino acids. With 6 bases clipped from V and 4 bases from J, the junction kept 7 bases outside the gene matches. The CDR3 bases are TGTGCCAGCAGTTGGCGGGAGGGCCGGTACAATGAGCAGTTCTTC. This translates into CASSWREGRYNEQFF.

The gene calls are TRBV18 and TRBJ1-2; D is ambiguous. The germline V gene has CDR1 KGHSH and CDR2 LQKENI. V was clipped by 2 bases and J by 5 bases, with 15 bases between them. The CDR3 runs to 15 residues. CDR3 amino acids: CASSPGPESLYGYTF. CDR3 sequence (DNA): TGTGCCAGCTCACCAGGTCCCGAGTCCCTTTATGGCTACACCTTC.

The chain links TRBV5-1 to TRBJ1-1; TRBD1 agrees at 9 bases. The CDR3 spans 15 residues. V dropped 3 bases and J dropped 4; count of bases not matched to a gene: 7. The V gene's germline CDR1 is SGHRS and CDR2 YFSETQ. CDR3 nucleotides: TGCGCCAGCAGCTGGGTGGGACAGGGTGGCACTGAAGCTTTCTTT. Residues: CASSWVGQGGTEAFF.

V is TRBV18 and J is TRBJ2-7; possible D gene TRBD2, 5 bases. The CDR3 sequence is 12 residues long. Germline V lookup: CDR1 KGHSH, CDR2 LQKENI. The ends were cut back, 3 bases at V and 6 bases at J, with 9 bases in the middle. CDR3 coding DNA: TGTGCCAGCTCACCGAGGGTTGGCGAGCAGTACTTC. Its protein is CASSPRVGEQYF.

J is TRBJ1-5 and V is TRBV18; 8 bases line up with TRBD1. The junction had 7 bases not matched to a gene; V was cut back by 5 bases and J by 7 bases. The CDR3 has 14 residues. CDR1 is KGHSH and CDR2 is LQKENI in the germline V gene. This CDR3 is CASSLGQVEQPQHF. Here the CDR3 DNA reads TGTGCCAGCTCATTGGGACAGGTCGAACAGCCCCAGCATTTT.

The gene calls are TRBV13 and TRBJ2-5; 12 nucleotides line up with TRBD2. The CDR3 extends over 17 amino acids. J lost 2 bases, V lost 2 bases, and 6 bases had no gene match. Germline-derived CDR1 and CDR2 are PRHDT and FYEKMQ (reference sequence). CDR3 sequence (DNA): TGTGCCAGCAGCTTACGGGGACTAGCGGGCCCACAAGAGACCCAGTACTTC. Its protein is CASSLRGLAGPQETQYF.

The chain couples TRBV5-1 to TRBJ2-1; 7 bases match TRBD2. The CDR3 runs 15 residues. CDR1 is SGHRS, CDR2 YFSETQ, per germline. Unmatched junction bases numbered 6, after V lost 6 bases and J lost 0 bases. This CDR3 is CASTVAGSSYNEQFF. The CDR3 nucleotides are TGCGCCAGCACCGTAGCGGGTAGCTCCTACAATGAGCAGTTCTTC. The full variable domain, rest sourced from reference TRBV5-1 and TRBJ2-1, is KAGVTQTPRYLIKTRGQQVTLSCSPISGHRSVSWYQQTPGQGLQFLFEYFSETQRNKGNFPGRFSGRQFSNSRSEMNVSTLELGDSALYLCASTVAGSSYNEQFFGPGTRLTVL.

CDR3 in DNA: TGTGCCAGCGGGGTAGCGGGAGTCAATGAGCAGTTCTTC. Amino acids: CASGVAGVNEQFF. The J gene is TRBJ2-1, the V gene TRBV2, with TRBD2 identical over 9 bases. Germline V gene data show CDR1 as SNHLY and CDR2 as FYNNEI. The J segment lost 6 bases and the V segment lost 8 bases, leaving 5 bases of the junction unmatched. The length of the CDR3 is 13 residues.

This clone occurred once. The chain is built from TRBV6-6 and TRBJ2-2, with 7 bases identical to TRBD2. The CDR3 extends over 16 amino acids. CDR1 and CDR2 (germline): MNHNY, SVGAGI (reference sequence). The trim removed 2 bases at V and 6 bases at J, leaving 9 bases unmatched. CDR3 in amino acids: CASSYRTSARPGELFF. The CDR3, as DNA: TGTGCCAGCAGTTACCGTACTAGCGCCCGGCCCGGGGAGCTGTTTTTT.

The V gene is TRBV19, the J gene TRBJ2-1; TRBD2 matches at 10 bases. Per the germline V gene, CDR1 is LNHDA and CDR2 is SQIVND (reference sequence). Trimming cost V 3 bases and J 4 bases; bases outside gene matches: 6. This CDR3 is 16 amino acids long. The CDR3 spells CASSMVSGRSYNEQFF. In DNA form, the CDR3 reads TGTGCCAGTAGTATGGTTAGCGGGAGGTCTTACAATGAGCAGTTCTTC.

This rearrangement joins TRBV6-4 to TRBJ2-1; D possibly corresponds to TRBD2 (5 bases). The germline V gene encodes CDR1 MRHNA and CDR2 SNTAGT. V lost 4 bases and J lost 5, with 9 bases in between. The CDR3 contains 13 residues. This chain's CDR3 is CASSVMRDNEQFF. The CDR3 bases are TGTGCCAGCAGTGTTATGCGGGACAATGAGCAGTTCTTC.

The V and J genes are TRBV5-4 and TRBJ2-1; 11 nucleotides align to TRBD2. Trimming took 7 bases from V and 6 from J; bases not matched to a gene: 15. The CDR3 extends over 17 amino acids. CDR1 is SGHNT and CDR2 is YYREEE in the germline V gene (reference sequence). CDR3 in DNA: TGTGCCAGCGGCCGGCTGGGGGGGACTAGCGGACCCAATGAGCAGTTCTTC. The encoded protein is CASGRLGGTSGPNEQFF.

V is TRBV18 and J is TRBJ1-1, with unresolved D. The CDR3 runs 14 residues. With 4 bases removed from V and 0 bases from J, the gap between germline ends came to 9 bases. CDR1 and CDR2 (germline): KGHSH, LQKENI. As DNA, the CDR3 is TGTGCCAGCTCACGTGAGGGATTGAACACTGAAGCTTTCTTT. Its translation is CASSREGLNTEAFF.

This clone has just one count. The chain recombines TRBV6-6 with TRBJ2-5; D is unresolved. Trimming took off 0 bases at V and 1 base at J, with 6 bases between the two ends. The CDR3 has 14 amino acids. The germline V gene has CDR1 MNHNY and CDR2 SVGAGI (reference sequence). The CDR3 reads CASSYSAVQETQYF. CDR3 coding DNA: TGTGCCAGCAGTTACTCGGCGGTCCAAGAGACCCAGTACTTC.

The V call is TRBV27, the J call TRBJ2-3; 8 nucleotides align to TRBD1. Germline-derived CDR1 and CDR2 are MNHEY and SMNVEV (reference sequence). CDR3 length equals 13 residues. V was pared by 6 bases and J by 4 bases, with 3 bases of the junction left unmatched. The DNA of the CDR3 is TGTGCCAGCAGGGACAGGGCCCCAGATACGCAGTATTTT. Amino acids: CASRDRAPDTQYF.

The chain is built from TRBV30 and TRBJ2-2, with 8 bases that match TRBD2. The CDR3 sequence is 16 residues long. V lost 0 bases and J lost 6; bases outside the gene matches: 9. Germline-derived CDR1 and CDR2 are GTSNPN and SVGIG (reference sequence). CDR3 sequence (DNA): TGTGCCTGGAGTGTACAAACGGGACTAGTTTCCGGGGAGCTGTTTTTT. It is translated as CAWSVQTGLVSGELFF. The entire variable domain, with the rest obtained from reference TRBV30 and TRBJ2-2, is as follows: SQTIHQWPATLVQPVGSPLSLECTVEGTSNPNLYWYRQAAGRGLQLLFYSVGIGQISSEVPQNLSASRPQDRQFILSSKKLLLSDSGFYLCAWSVQTGLVSGELFFGEGSRLTVL.

V and J are TRBV5-1 and TRBJ2-5, with TRBD2 as a possible D gene (6 bases). Trimming shortened V by 5 bases and J by 3 bases, and 11 bases separated the two germline ends. The germline V gene encodes CDR1 SGHRS and CDR2 YFSETQ. This CDR3 spans 13 amino acids. In nucleotides, the CDR3 is TGCGCCAGCAGGGGCGGGGTAGAAGAGACCCAGTACTTC. Residues: CASRGGVEETQYF.

This sequence joins TRBV11-2 and TRBJ2-1; 9 positions match TRBD2. The germline V gene has CDR1 SGHAT and CDR2 FQNNGV. V dropped 1 base and J dropped 4; count of bases not matched to a gene: 2. The CDR3 length is 15 residues. CDR3 region: CASSLGLADYNEQFF. Written as DNA, the CDR3 is TGTGCCAGCAGCTTAGGACTAGCGGATTACAATGAGCAGTTCTTC.

The J gene is TRBJ1-3, the V gene TRBV6-4; D remains ambiguous. This CDR3 comprises 15 residues. CDR1 is MRHNA and CDR2 is SNTAGT in the germline V gene. V dropped 10 bases and J dropped 5 bases, with 21 bases sitting between them. The CDR3 bases are TGTGCCACCTCCTTCCTCCGGGGAGGTCGAAACACCATATATTTT. It is translated as CATSFLRGGRNTIYF.

Regarding this clone: Other nucleotide sequences in the sample specify the same CDR3. V is TRBV19 and J is TRBJ2-3; 7 positions match TRBD1. From germline, CDR1 is LNHDA and CDR2 SQIVND (reference sequence). The CDR3 is made up of 16 amino acids. Losses at the gene ends were 6 bases for V and 5 bases for J; bases not matched to a gene: 14. The DNA of the CDR3 is TGTGCCAGTAGCAGACAGGGTCGACAGGGAGAAGATACGCAGTATTTT. Residues: CASSRQGRQGEDTQYF.

This rearrangement joins TRBV2 to TRBJ2-1, with a tentative D call TRBD2 (5 bases). CDR1 is SNHLY, CDR2 FYNNEI, per germline. V was clipped by 7 bases and J by 3 bases, with 16 bases between them. The CDR3 loop spans 15 amino acids. The chain's CDR3 is CASTPPGSGYNEQFF. CDR3 bases: TGTGCCAGCACCCCCCCGGGGTCTGGCTACAATGAGCAGTTCTTC.

This chain links TRBV11-2 with TRBJ2-7, with 9 positions matching TRBD1. The trim removed 4 bases at V and 4 bases at J, leaving 11 bases unmatched. Germline CDR1 reads SGHAT; CDR2 reads FQNNGV. The CDR3 totals 16 residues. The CDR3 protein is CASSSRGQGGGYEQYF. CDR3 DNA sequence: TGTGCCAGCAGCTCAAGGGGACAGGGTGGAGGGTACGAGCAGTACTTC. Together with reference TRBV11-2 and TRBJ2-7, the CDR3 gives the full variable domain: EAGVAQSPRYKIIEKRQSVAFWCNPISGHATLYWYQQILGQGPKLLIQFQNNGVVDDSQLPKDRFSAERLKGVDSTLKIQPAKLEDSAVYLCASSSRGQGGGYEQYFGPGTRLTVT.

The chain employs TRBV4-2 and TRBJ2-7; 11 nucleotides align to TRBD2. Trimming removed 0 bases from V and 2 bases from J; junction bases left unmatched: 6. This CDR3 spans 17 amino acids. Germline V gene lookup returns CDR1 LGHNA and CDR2 YNFKEQ. DNA for the CDR3: TGTGCCAGCAGCCAAGAACCACTAGCGGGAGAGACCTACGAGCAGTACTTC. Residues: CASSQEPLAGETYEQYF.

The genes are TRBV19 and TRBJ2-3, with D possibly TRBD1 on 5 matching bases. CDR1 and CDR2 (germline): LNHDA, SQIVND (reference sequence). The CDR3 length is 11 residues. The V and J ends lost 4 bases and 6 bases respectively, with 5 bases between them. Here the CDR3 DNA reads TGTGCCAGTAGTAAGGGGGATACGCAGTATTTT. Its protein product is CASSKGDTQYF. The full variable domain, in which reference TRBV19 and TRBJ2-3 provide the parts outside the CDR3, is DGGITQSPKYLFRKEGQNVTLSCEQNLNHDAMYWYRQDPGQGLRLIYYSQIVNDFQKGDIAEGYSVSREKKESFPLTVTSAQKNPTAFYLCASSKGDTQYFGPGTRLTVL.

The genes are TRBV4-1 and TRBJ2-6; D remains unclear. Per the germline V gene, CDR1 is MGHRA and CDR2 is YSYEKL. Trimming removed 3 bases from V and 2 bases from J, with 14 bases in between. The length of the CDR3 is 17 residues. CDR3 sequence reads: CASSQRSGSPGANVLTF. The CDR3 DNA reads as TGCGCCAGCAGCCAGAGGTCCGGGTCCCCTGGGGCCAACGTCCTGACTTTC.

The genes are TRBV7-2 and TRBJ2-5, with a weak D call TRBD1 (6 bases). From germline, CDR1 is SGHTA and CDR2 FQGNSA. Trimming stripped 1 base from V and 5 bases from J, with 11 bases between. The CDR3 has 14 residues. This CDR3 is CASSLVRTVETQYF. CDR3 DNA sequence: TGTGCCAGCAGCTTAGTGAGGACAGTGGAGACCCAGTACTTC.

This clone was observed a single time. The chain recombines TRBV18 with TRBJ2-5, with TRBD1 identical over 8 bases. The germline V gene encodes CDR1 KGHSH and CDR2 LQKENI. Trimming removed 2 bases from V and 2 bases from J; junction bases left unmatched: 4. CDR3 length: 15 amino acids. CDR3 sequence: CASSPRRTGQETQYF. The CDR3 region has the DNA TGTGCCAGCTCACCAAGACGGACAGGGCAAGAGACCCAGTACTTC.

A word on this clone: The junction departs from germline at one end; a sequencing error may be responsible. At the DNA level, this CDR3 is encoded by other sequences in the same sample as well. The rearrangement uses TRBV2 and TRBJ1-1; 9 bases map to TRBD1. The CDR3 length is 14 residues. CDR1 is SNHLY, CDR2 FYNNEI, per germline. The CDR3 coding sequence is TGTGCCAGCAGGGGACAGGGAGCCTACACTGAGGCTTTCTTT. The encoded protein is CASRGQGAYTEAFF.

The chain couples TRBV6-6 to TRBJ2-3; D is perhaps TRBD1 (5 bases). Germline lookup yields CDR1 MNHNY and CDR2 SVGAGI (reference sequence). The CDR3 sequence is 12 residues long. Trimming cost V 6 bases and J 7 bases, with 11 bases left between them. The CDR3 is CASRPDRYTQYF. The CDR3 DNA sequence: TGTGCCAGCAGGCCTGACAGATATACGCAGTATTTT.

The gene calls are TRBV7-6 and TRBJ1-5, with a weak D call TRBD1 (6 bases). The CDR3 totals 13 residues. Germline loops: CDR1 SGHVS, CDR2 FNYEAQ. Trimming shortened V by 3 bases and J by 4 bases, and 7 bases separated the two germline ends. CDR3 region: CASSLTGNQPQHF. The CDR3 DNA sequence: TGTGCCAGCAGCTTGACAGGTAATCAGCCCCAGCATTTT.